Following are 12 T cell receptor beta chains from one sample sequenced in a study of shared clonotypes between healthy human individuals. Terminally differentiated effector memory CD45RA+ cells were excluded from the naive CD8 cells, which were CD45RO-negative and positively selected for CCR7. The assay was immunoSEQ multiplex PCR, and TCRdb's table has in-frame clones only and misses some. This repertoire shows some 2,100,000 clones, about 93% found once; its top ten account for more than 1.5%. Sequencing was carried out using naive CD8+ T cells from PBMCs. Every receptor here comes from a man aged 18 to 29 in good health. Some clones in this sample may be carry-over from other donors' samples.

For this clone: At one of its ends the junction is not consistent with the germline gene, which may arise from a read error. The chain combines TRBV11-2 with TRBJ2-5, with unresolved D. This CDR3 comprises 10 residues. From germline, CDR1 is SGHAT and CDR2 FQNNGV. The CDR3 nucleotides are TGTGCCAGCAGCATAGAGACCCAGTACTTC. It specifies CASSIETQYF.

The chain links TRBV27 to TRBJ2-1; 11 bases match TRBD1. The V gene's germline CDR1 is MNHEY and CDR2 SMNVEV (reference sequence). J lost 5 bases, V lost 5 bases, and 5 bases had no gene match. The CDR3 runs to 15 residues. Here the CDR3 reads CASSPGTGGHNEQFF. CDR3 DNA sequence: TGTGCCAGCAGTCCCGGGACAGGGGGTCACAATGAGCAGTTCTTC.

The V and J genes are TRBV6-5 and TRBJ2-7, with 13 bases fitting TRBD2. With 6 bases clipped from V and 6 bases from J, the junction kept 8 bases outside the gene matches. Germline CDR1 MNHEY, CDR2 SVGAGI. CDR3 length: 15 amino acids. The CDR3 DNA follows: TGTGCCAGCAGGTGGACTAGCGGGAGTTTACTCGAGCAGTACTTC. Encoded protein: CASRWTSGSLLEQYF.

For this clone: Other nucleotide sequences from this sample produce the same CDR3. The chain links TRBV19 to TRBJ1-5, with 7 positions matching TRBD1. V lost 7 bases to trimming and J lost 4 bases; unmatched junction nucleotides: 7. The CDR3 consists of 14 residues. Germline CDR1 LNHDA, CDR2 SQIVND (reference sequence). The CDR3 reads CASMLRDSNQPQHF. The CDR3 DNA is TGTGCCAGTATGCTTCGGGACAGTAATCAGCCCCAGCATTTT.

The chain recombines TRBV19 with TRBJ2-1; 9 bases are a match to TRBD2. Trimming removed 4 bases from V and 4 bases from J; junction bases left unmatched: 8. Germline CDR1 reads LNHDA; CDR2 reads SQIVND (reference sequence). This CDR3 has 16 residues. For the CDR3, the DNA is TGTGCCAGTAGTAGAGTAGCGGGAGCGGAGTACAATGAGCAGTTCTTC. Translating gives CASSRVAGAEYNEQFF.

The genes are TRBV7-2 and TRBJ2-7, with 9 positions matching TRBD1. Germline lookup yields CDR1 SGHTA and CDR2 FQGNSA. V was pared by 1 base and J by 6 bases, with 4 bases of the junction left unmatched. CDR3 length: 14 residues. The CDR3 reads CASSLGDRVVEQYF. CDR3 nucleotides: TGTGCCAGCAGCTTAGGGGACAGGGTGGTCGAGCAGTACTTC.

The chain employs TRBV7-9 and TRBJ2-7; D possibly corresponds to TRBD2 (5 bases). Trimming took off 0 bases at V and 6 bases at J, with 12 bases between the two ends. CDR1 is SEHNR, CDR2 FQNEAQ, per germline (reference sequence). The CDR3 spans 14 residues. In DNA, the CDR3 is TGTGCCAGCAGCTTAGCGGGAGTCTCAGCCGAGCAGTACTTC. Its protein is CASSLAGVSAEQYF.

This clone was seen a single time. The chain links TRBV7-3 to TRBJ2-1, with D perhaps matching TRBD2 (6 bases). Germline CDR1 and CDR2: SGHTA and FQGTGA. This CDR3 comprises 14 residues. Trimming stripped 2 bases from V and 5 bases from J, with 10 bases between. Here the CDR3 reads CASSLLGTHNEQFF. CDR3 DNA: TGTGCCAGCAGCTTATTAGGGACTCACAATGAGCAGTTCTTC.

This chain joins TRBV28 and TRBJ2-5, with TRBD1 as a possible D gene (6 bases). The V end lost 6 bases, the J end lost 5 bases, and 16 bases lay between the germline ends. This CDR3 contains 14 residues. Germline loops: CDR1 MDHEN, CDR2 SYDVKM. As DNA, the CDR3 is TGTGCCAGCAGCGGCGTCGACAGGACCGAGACCCAGTACTTC. It is translated as CASSGVDRTETQYF.

The chain's CDR3 is CASSSTAGTSYEQYF. The CDR3 nucleotides read TGTGCCAGCAGCTCGACAGCCGGGACCTCCTACGAGCAGTACTTC. The J gene is TRBJ2-7, the V gene TRBV11-2, with D perhaps being TRBD1 or TRBD2 (5 bases each). The V and J ends lost 4 bases and 0 bases respectively, with 13 bases between them. The length of the CDR3 is 15 residues. The germline V gene has CDR1 SGHAT and CDR2 FQNNGV.

The chain carries TRBV29-1 and TRBJ1-6, with D unclear. The V gene's germline CDR1 is SQVTM and CDR2 ANQGSEA. This CDR3 region has 12 residues. Trimming left V 0 bases short and J 17 bases short, with 14 bases between. The CDR3 DNA follows: TGCAGCGTTGAAGAGGAAAGAGGCGCCGTCCACTTT. Protein sequence: CSVEEERGAVHF.

The chain links TRBV30 to TRBJ2-1, with no clear D. Per the germline V gene, CDR1 is GTSNPN and CDR2 is SVGIG (reference sequence). Trimming pared 3 bases from V and 6 bases from J, leaving 18 bases between. CDR3 length: 15 residues. Here the CDR3 DNA reads TGTGCCTGGAGGTACGGTCAAAAACTGGGCAATGAGCAGTTCTTC. Protein: CAWRYGQKLGNEQFF.